These 4 T cell receptor beta chains were sequenced from one sample in a study of early T cells in non-severe SARS-CoV-2 infection. From the 5' RACE reads, TCRdb called clonotypes with MiXCR, one entry per CDR3 protein. This sample carries over 70,000 distinct CDR3 sequences, roughly 15% of them seen once, and the ten largest clones take nearly 4%. The sequencing here drew on whole blood, taken at baseline. The receptors here all came from an adult who was a healthcare worker with PCR-confirmed SARS-CoV-2 infection or an uninfected control (not recorded which).

The table lists this clonotype with many counts. The chain combines TRBV7-9 with TRBJ1-2; TRBD1 agrees at 8 bases. Germline V lookup: CDR1 SEHNR, CDR2 FQNEAQ (reference sequence). Unmatched junction bases numbered 7, after V lost 11 bases and J lost 5 bases. The CDR3 spans 12 residues. The CDR3 sequence: CAGGDRNYGYTF. Written as DNA, the CDR3 is TGTGCCGGTGGGGACAGGAATTATGGCTACACCTTC.

This clonotype was seen a few times. The rearrangement joins TRBV2 to TRBJ1-2, with D unclear. This CDR3 has 17 amino acids. Trimming cost V 8 bases and J 1 base, with 23 bases left between them. The germline V gene encodes CDR1 SNHLY and CDR2 FYNNEI. CDR3 loop: CASPRGGPSLHNYGYTF. The DNA of the CDR3 is TGTGCCAGCCCCCGCGGCGGACCTTCTCTTCATAACTATGGCTACACCTTC.

This chain uses TRBV14 with TRBJ2-7; D not certain. The CDR3 is 12 amino acids. Trimming took 1 base from V and 8 from J, leaving 9 bases between them. Germline CDR1 and CDR2: SGHDN and FVKESK. CDR3 in amino acids: CASSQALTQQYF. CDR3 in DNA: TGTGCCAGCAGCCAAGCCCTTACCCAGCAGTACTTC.

The chain uses TRBV7-9 and TRBJ2-1; 8 bases fit TRBD2. Germline CDR1 and CDR2: SEHNR and FQNEAQ (reference sequence). Germline trimming cut 0 bases from V and 2 bases from J; bases unmatched to any gene: 0. CDR3 length equals 15 residues. CDR3 amino acids: CASSLATSAYNEQFF. In DNA, the CDR3 is TGTGCCAGCAGCTTAGCGACTAGCGCCTACAATGAGCAGTTCTTC. Together with reference TRBV7-9 and TRBJ2-1, the CDR3 gives the full variable domain: DTGVSQNPRHKITKRGQNVTFRCDPISEHNRLYWYRQTLGQGPEFLTYFQNEAQLEKSRLLSDRFSAERPKGSFSTLEIQRTEQGDSAMYLCASSLATSAYNEQFFGPGTRLTVL.